This T cell receptor (beta chain) was sequenced in a study of monozygotic twins with inflammatory bowel disease. Whole-study findings and limits: Especially where disease activity was present, IBD patients had fewer clonotypes in common with others than healthy twins did.

With respect to this clonotype: The antigen is undetermined.

TCRdb re-called the 5' RACE reads, yielding one record per CDR3 amino acid sequence without DNA. Found here are about 160,000 distinct CDR3 sequences; the top ten clones hold roughly 2.3%. The germline V gene has CDR1 SGHAT and CDR2 FQNNGV. The CDR3 runs to 14 residues. One blood sample of around 2.5 ml was taken from each donor. This sequence originates from a human donor with ulcerative colitis or Crohn's disease, or a healthy co-twin of an affected twin (not recorded which). The sequenced sample consisted of blood. This rearrangement joins TRBV11-2 to TRBJ2-7. CDR3 sequence reads: CASSLGRATYEQYF.